These T cell receptor beta chains were read from a single sample in a study of CD8 T cells in Susac syndrome. Using its own MiXCR run on the immunoSEQ multiplex PCR reads, TCRdb lists one record per CDR3 protein. The data contain about 180,000 distinct CDR3 sequences, about 93% of them singletons. The sequencing input was CD4+ T cells from PBMCs. The origin of the receptors is a human donor with Susac syndrome. The CDR3 runs from the conserved cysteine through the conserved F or W. The order of the fields is J gene, V gene, CDR3 protein.

TRBJ1-6	TRBV5-1	CASSLAGGNSPLHF
TRBJ1-2	TRBV7-3	CASSLTAGGGYTF
TRBJ1-4	TRBV10-2	CASRERPEKLFF
TRBJ2-3	TRBV19	CASSAGLLTDTQYF
TRBJ1-5	TRBV2	CASSGRNQPQHF
TRBJ2-5	TRBV7-2	CASSEQETQYF
TRBJ1-6	TRBV20-1	CSASGQYGSPLHF
TRBJ1-1	TRBV19	CASSIAAQANTEAFF
TRBJ2-3	TRBV10-3	CAITRDRDADTQYF
TRBJ1-4	TRBV11-2	CASSTIGTVKATNEKLFF
TRBJ2-3	TRBV7-9	CASSSPRSTDTQYF
TRBJ1-2	TRBV7-2	CASSALQGQGYTF
TRBJ2-7	TRBV11-2	CASSLDGSDYEQYF
TRBJ2-5	TRBV6-1	CASSTPDRRVEETQYF
TRBJ2-6	TRBV27	CASSLFRGLDGANVLTF
TRBJ2-7	TRBV20-1	CSAREQPNSYEQYF
TRBJ2-3	TRBV5-1	CASSTTSGPTDTQYF
TRBJ2-7	TRBV4-3	CASSQDQGAGREQYF
TRBJ2-3	TRBV7-9	CASSSSGPFGTQYF
TRBJ1-2	TRBV29-1	CSVSPRGQDGYTF
TRBJ1-2	TRBV3-1	CASSPRGGRRIYGYTF
TRBJ2-1	TRBV11-3	CASSNTQYNEQFF
TRBJ2-5	TRBV2	CASKRLAGQETQYF
TRBJ2-3	TRBV29-1	CSVEVKLATISTDTQYF
TRBJ2-1	TRBV5-4	CASSLASPRSSYNEQFF
TRBJ2-7	TRBV6-6	CASSEDDYEQYF
TRBJ1-1	TRBV2	CASSDVDRGAFF
TRBJ1-1	TRBV3-1	CASSQYTINTEAFF
TRBJ2-1	TRBV29-1	CSVAHNEQFF
TRBJ2-7	TRBV7-9	CASSSTRGRYEQYF
TRBJ2-7	TRBV20-1	CSARDALGGGAYEQYF
TRBJ1-1	TRBV20-1	CSARDPTLNTEAFF
TRBJ1-6	TRBV20-1	CSARIAVGGAHAPLHF
TRBJ1-5	TRBV5-6	CASSPKGLNQPQHF
TRBJ2-3	TRBV5-1	CASSFTLDTDTQYF
TRBJ2-3	TRBV14	CASSPTSGRSGTQYF
TRBJ2-1	TRBV20-1	CSARGGGASGEQFF
TRBJ2-7	TRBV20-1	CSARMDRDYEQYF
TRBJ2-7	TRBV28	CASSGQPYEQYF
TRBJ2-5	TRBV20-1	CSARTSGRVETQYF